The T cell receptor beta chain described here comes from a study of T cell changes during pregnancy in multiple sclerosis. CDR3 length: 17 residues. Germline values: CDR1 SEHNR, CDR2 FQNEAQ (reference sequence). The V segment lost 2 bases and the J segment 2 bases; nucleotides outside the gene matches: 7. Sequencing used immunoSEQ multiplex PCR; TCRdb keeps in-frame clones, though not all of them. This sample carries approximately 100,000 clones, just over 90% of them seen once, and the ten largest clones take 3% to 3.5%. The TCR was taken from a female donor with multiple sclerosis, enrolled in a pregnancy study. The specimen was peripheral blood, collected after pregnancy. V usage is TRBV7-9 and J usage is TRBJ2-3; TRBD2 matches at 10 bases. CDR3 region: CASSLSPLAGATDTQYF. The CDR3 coding sequence is TGTGCCAGCAGCTTATCCCCGCTAGCGGGGGCCACAGATACGCAGTATTTT.